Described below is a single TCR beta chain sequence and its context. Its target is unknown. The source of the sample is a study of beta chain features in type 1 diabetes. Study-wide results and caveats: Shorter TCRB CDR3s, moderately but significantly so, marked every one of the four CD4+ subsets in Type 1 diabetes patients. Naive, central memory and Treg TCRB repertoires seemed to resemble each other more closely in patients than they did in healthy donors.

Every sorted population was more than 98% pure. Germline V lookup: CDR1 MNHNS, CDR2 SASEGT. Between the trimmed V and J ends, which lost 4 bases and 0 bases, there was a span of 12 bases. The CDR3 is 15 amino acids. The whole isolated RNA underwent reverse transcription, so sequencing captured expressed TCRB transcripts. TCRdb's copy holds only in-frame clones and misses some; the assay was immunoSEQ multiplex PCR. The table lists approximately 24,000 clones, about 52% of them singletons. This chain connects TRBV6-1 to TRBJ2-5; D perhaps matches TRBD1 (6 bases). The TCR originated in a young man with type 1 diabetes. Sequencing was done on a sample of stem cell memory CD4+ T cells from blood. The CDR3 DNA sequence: TGTGCCAGCAGTGTCTCGTGGACAGACCAAGAGACCCAGTACTTC. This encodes CASSVSWTDQETQYF.